A single sample is the source of the 25 T cell receptor beta chains below, sequenced in a study of shared clonotypes between healthy human individuals. The data were produced by immunoSEQ multiplex PCR, yet TCRdb's version contains in-frame clones alone and is incomplete. The data show approximately 2.1 million clones, about 92% seen once. The sequencing input was naive CD4+ T cells from PBMCs. Subset here: CD45RA+ positively selected. The receptors derive from a man between 18 and 35 years old in good health. Some clones in this sample may be carry-over from other donors' samples.

For the CDR3, the DNA is TGCGCCAGCAGCACCAGGGACAGGGGGGTCGAGCAGTACTTC. Translating gives CASSTRDRGVEQYF. The rearrangement uses TRBV23-1 and TRBJ2-7; 11 bases are shared with TRBD1. TRBV23-1 is filed as an ORF, its function uncertain. The CDR3 totals 14 residues. V lost 6 bases, J lost 6 bases, and 7 bases stayed unmatched.

The chain recombines TRBV9 with TRBJ2-2, with 16 bases lining up with TRBD2. Unmatched junction bases numbered 7, after V lost 4 bases and J lost 1 base. The germline V gene encodes CDR1 SGDLS and CDR2 YYNGEE. The CDR3 totals 19 residues. CDR3 bases: TGTGCCAGCAGCCCCCCCGGGACTAGCGGGAGGGGGAACACCGGGGAGCTGTTTTTT. Translating it yields CASSPPGTSGRGNTGELFF.

The rearrangement joins TRBV28 to TRBJ2-7; TRBD2 is a possible D gene (7 bases). In germline, CDR1 is MDHEN, CDR2 SYDVKM. V lost 4 bases and J 6 bases, leaving 16 bases between the germline ends. This CDR3 spans 14 amino acids. CDR3 loop: CASSSRGARGEQYF. Written as DNA, the CDR3 is TGTGCCAGCAGTTCCCGGGGGGCCCGGGGCGAGCAGTACTTC.

Of note for this clone: Compared with germline, one end of the junction differs, possibly owing to a read error. The V call is TRBV5-1, the J call TRBJ1-3; 8 nucleotides agree with TRBD1. Germline values: CDR1 SGHRS, CDR2 YFSETQ. CDR3 size: 17 residues. The CDR3 sequence is CASSSDMTGVSENTIYF. In DNA form, the CDR3 reads TGCGCCAGCAGCTCAGACATGACAGGGGTTTCTGAAAACACCATATATTTT.

The chain couples TRBV18 to TRBJ1-2; D perhaps matches TRBD1 (6 bases). V was cut by 3 bases and J by 0 bases, with 17 bases left in between. The CDR3 is 17 residues long. Germline values: CDR1 KGHSH, CDR2 LQKENI. Written as DNA, the CDR3 is TGTGCCAGCTCACCCGCTGGACAGCAGGCCTCTAACTATGGCTACACCTTC. Its translation: CASSPAGQQASNYGYTF.

The chain employs TRBV7-9 and TRBJ2-5; D is ambiguous. The CDR3 totals 14 residues. V dropped 5 bases and J dropped 12 bases, with 22 bases sitting between them. Germline V gene lookup returns CDR1 SEHNR and CDR2 FQNEAQ (reference sequence). The CDR3 region has the DNA TGTGCCAGCAGCCCCCCCTTACCGGGCCCATTAAAGTACTTC. It is translated as CASSPPLPGPLKYF. The variable domain in full, with the rest retrieved from reference TRBV7-9 and TRBJ2-5, is DTGVSQNPRHKITKRGQNVTFRCDPISEHNRLYWYRQTLGQGPEFLTYFQNEAQLEKSRLLSDRFSAERPKGSFSTLEIQRTEQGDSAMYLCASSPPLPGPLKYFGPGTRLLVL.

The CDR3 is CASSQVPDRRYEQYF. The CDR3 bases are TGCGCCAGCAGCCAAGTTCCGGATAGGAGGTACGAGCAGTACTTC. V and J are TRBV4-3 and TRBJ2-7, with D possibly matching TRBD2 (5 bases). Trimming pared 1 base from V and 4 bases from J, leaving 14 bases between. The CDR3 consists of 15 residues. CDR1 is LGHNA and CDR2 is YSLEER in the germline V gene.

The chain couples TRBV6-1 to TRBJ1-2; the match to TRBD1 covers 10 bases. The germline gives CDR1 MNHNS, CDR2 SASEGT. The V gene end was trimmed by 7 bases and the J gene end by 4 bases; junction bases not matched to a gene: 6. CDR3 length equals 14 residues. The CDR3 here is CASNRQGASYGYTF. CDR3 sequence (DNA): TGTGCCAGCAACCGACAGGGGGCGAGCTATGGCTACACCTTC.

For this clone: Other DNA sequences in this sample translate to the same CDR3. V gene TRBV19 combines with J gene TRBJ2-5; 7 nucleotides match TRBD1. J gave up 1 base and V 5 bases, and 4 bases lay outside the gene matches. The CDR3 has 14 amino acids. CDR1 is LNHDA, CDR2 SQIVND, per germline (reference sequence). The CDR3 DNA is TGTGCCAGTAGTCTCCGACAGGGCCAAGAGACCCAGTACTTC. It yields the protein CASSLRQGQETQYF.

The chain joins TRBV5-1 to TRBJ2-2, with a weak D call TRBD1 (5 bases). The V gene lost 1 base and the J gene lost 3 bases, with 16 bases spanning the gap. Germline V lookup: CDR1 SGHRS, CDR2 YFSETQ. The CDR3 is made up of 17 amino acids. CDR3 DNA sequence: TGCGCCAGCAGCTTGTATTCCACCCCCAGGGACACCGGGGAGCTGTTTTTT. Translation gives CASSLYSTPRDTGELFF.

The V gene is TRBV6-1, the J gene TRBJ2-3; D gene uncertain. The CDR3 runs to 13 residues. The V and J ends lost 7 bases and 0 bases respectively, with 8 bases between them. Per germline, CDR1 MNHNS and CDR2 SASEGT. CDR3 sequence (DNA): TGTGCCAGCATTAAGGCTAGCACAGATACGCAGTATTTT. It codes for CASIKASTDTQYF.

V is TRBV19 and J is TRBJ1-1; D is unclear. V shed 5 bases and J shed 4 bases, with 17 bases lying between them. The CDR3 runs to 15 residues. Germline lookup yields CDR1 LNHDA and CDR2 SQIVND (reference sequence). CDR3 region: CASSPRTMYPTEAFF. CDR3 in DNA: TGTGCCAGTAGTCCGCGCACCATGTACCCCACTGAAGCTTTCTTT.

The V gene is TRBV7-9, the J gene TRBJ2-7; D ambiguous. This CDR3 contains 13 residues. The V end lost 5 bases, the J end lost 5 bases, and 13 bases lay between the germline ends. Germline V gives CDR1 SEHNR, CDR2 FQNEAQ (reference sequence). CDR3 sequence reads: CASSHGSNDEQYF. CDR3 DNA: TGTGCCAGCAGCCACGGCAGCAATGACGAGCAGTACTTC. The entire variable domain, with the rest obtained from reference TRBV7-9 and TRBJ2-7, is as follows: DTGVSQNPRHKITKRGQNVTFRCDPISEHNRLYWYRQTLGQGPEFLTYFQNEAQLEKSRLLSDRFSAERPKGSFSTLEIQRTEQGDSAMYLCASSHGSNDEQYFGPGTRLTVT.

As to this clone: This same CDR3 is encoded by further DNA sequences in the sample. The chain employs TRBV11-3 and TRBJ2-3; D gene ambiguous. V was clipped by 5 bases and J by 0 bases, with 3 bases between them. CDR3 length: 12 residues. The germline CDR1 and CDR2 sequences are SGHNT and YENEEA. The CDR3 coding sequence is TGTGCCAGCAGCGTTAGCACAGATACGCAGTATTTT. Residues: CASSVSTDTQYF. Drawing the rest from reference TRBV11-3 and TRBJ2-3, the complete variable domain is EAGVVQSPRYKIIEKKQPVAFWCNPISGHNTLYWYLQNLGQGPELLIRYENEEAVDDSQLPKDRFSAERLKGVDSTLKIQPAELGDSAVYLCASSVSTDTQYFGPGTRLTVL.

This clone was seen a handful of times. The chain recombines TRBV7-9 with TRBJ1-5, with D possibly being TRBD1 (6 bases). The CDR3 spans 13 residues. Trimming took off 6 bases at V and 6 bases at J, with 12 bases between the two ends. Germline values: CDR1 SEHNR, CDR2 FQNEAQ (reference sequence). The CDR3 sequence: CASSFTGSQPQHF. CDR3 nucleotide sequence: TGTGCCAGCAGTTTTACAGGGTCTCAGCCCCAGCATTTT.

On this clone: Other DNA sequences in this specimen translate into the identical CDR3. The chain couples TRBV7-3 to TRBJ2-5; no clear D. Trimming left V 3 bases short and J 3 bases short, with 8 bases between. This CDR3 is built from 13 residues. Germline V lookup: CDR1 SGHTA, CDR2 FQGTGA. In DNA, the CDR3 is TGTGCCAGCAGCTTCGGACGGGAAGAGACCCAGTACTTC. This sequence encodes CASSFGREETQYF.

The chain couples TRBV5-6 to TRBJ1-1; TRBD1 aligns across 8 bases. CDR1 SGHDT and CDR2 YYEEEE come from the germline V gene. J lost 10 bases, V lost 5 bases, and 10 bases had no gene match. The CDR3 length is 13 residues. The CDR3 DNA is TGTGCCAGCAGGGAGACAGGGGCTCTTGGAGCTTTCTTT. This codes for CASRETGALGAFF.

The V and J genes are TRBV6-1 and TRBJ2-7; D call uncertain. CDR1 and CDR2 (germline): MNHNS, SASEGT. Trimming took off 1 base at V and 0 bases at J, with 10 bases between the two ends. CDR3 length equals 15 residues. CDR3: CASSEGLGLSYEQYF. The CDR3 coding sequence is TGTGCCAGCAGTGAAGGATTAGGGCTCTCCTACGAGCAGTACTTC.

A note on this clone: Other DNA sequences within the sample encode an identical CDR3. The chain has TRBV28 and TRBJ2-7; D uncertain. CDR1 and CDR2 from the germline V gene are MDHEN and SYDVKM. The CDR3 spans 12 residues. The V and J ends lost 1 base and 5 bases respectively, with 6 bases between them. The CDR3 nucleotides are TGTGCCAGCAGTTTATTACGAGACGAGCAGTACTTC. Its protein is CASSLLRDEQYF. Full variable domain (remainder filled in from reference TRBV28 and TRBJ2-7): DVKVTQSSRYLVKRTGEKVFLECVQDMDHENMFWYRQDPGLGLRLIYFSYDVKMKEKGDIPEGYSVSREKKERFSLILESASTNQTSMYLCASSLLRDEQYFGPGTRLTVT.

This clone was seen more than once but under ten times. CDR3 nucleotide sequence: TGTGCCAGCTCACAGGGGGACGGCAATCAGCCCCAGCATTTT. Its protein product is CASSQGDGNQPQHF. The chain employs TRBV18 and TRBJ1-5; weak D call: TRBD1 (6 bases). CDR1 and CDR2 from the germline V gene are KGHSH and LQKENI. The CDR3 spans 14 residues. With 4 bases removed from V and 2 bases from J, the gap between germline ends came to 9 bases. Variable domain in full (rest from reference TRBV18 and TRBJ1-5): NAGVMQNPRHLVRRRGQEARLRCSPMKGHSHVYWYRQLPEEGLKFMVYLQKENIIDESGMPKERFSAEFPKEGPSILRIQQVVRGDSAAYFCASSQGDGNQPQHFGDGTRLSIL.

The V and J genes are TRBV27 and TRBJ2-7; tentatively, D is TRBD2 (5 bases). V lost 5 bases, J lost 6 bases, and 11 bases lay in between. The germline gives CDR1 MNHEY, CDR2 SMNVEV (reference sequence). The CDR3 contains 12 residues. CDR3 sequence: CASSPYSGEQYF. In nucleotides, the CDR3 is TGTGCCAGCAGTCCCTACAGCGGCGAGCAGTACTTC.

The chain is built from TRBV11-2 and TRBJ2-7; no clear D gene. Germline CDR1 SGHAT, CDR2 FQNNGV. This CDR3 is built from 15 residues. V was shortened by 1 base and J by 0 bases, with 10 bases between the two germline ends. This CDR3 reads CASSLAGVGSYEQYF. CDR3 coding DNA: TGTGCCAGCAGCTTAGCGGGCGTGGGCTCCTACGAGCAGTACTTC. Full variable domain (missing parts from reference TRBV11-2 and TRBJ2-7): EAGVAQSPRYKIIEKRQSVAFWCNPISGHATLYWYQQILGQGPKLLIQFQNNGVVDDSQLPKDRFSAERLKGVDSTLKIQPAKLEDSAVYLCASSLAGVGSYEQYFGPGTRLTVT.

V is TRBV9 and J is TRBJ1-1; D not certain. CDR3 size: 13 residues. Germline CDR1 reads SGDLS; CDR2 reads YYNGEE. Trimming took off 2 bases at V and 9 bases at J, with 14 bases between the two ends. CDR3 residues: CASSVRAGTKAFF. CDR3 in DNA: TGTGCCAGCAGCGTCCGGGCAGGTACGAAAGCTTTCTTT. Drawing the rest from reference TRBV9 and TRBJ1-1, the complete variable domain is DSGVTQTPKHLITATGQRVTLRCSPRSGDLSVYWYQQSLDQGLQFLIQYYNGEERAKGNILERFSAQQFPDLHSELNLSSLELGDSALYFCASSVRAGTKAFFGQGTRLTVV.

The rearrangement links TRBV6-6 to TRBJ1-5, with D possibly being TRBD1 (5 bases). V gave up 0 bases and J gave up 5 bases, with 11 bases separating them. The CDR3 covers 15 residues. Germline V gene lookup returns CDR1 MNHNY and CDR2 SVGAGI (reference sequence). The CDR3 region is CASSYSGQGYQPQHF. The CDR3 bases are TGTGCCAGCAGTTACTCGGGGCAGGGATATCAGCCCCAGCATTTT.

The chain has TRBV4-1 and TRBJ2-1; 9 positions agree with TRBD2. With 4 bases clipped from V and 6 bases from J, the junction kept 13 bases outside the gene matches. The CDR3 extends over 17 amino acids. The germline V gene has CDR1 MGHRA and CDR2 YSYEKL. As DNA, the CDR3 is TGCGCCAGCAGCCGGGGAGGCCTAGCGGGACTGGGCAATGAGCAGTTCTTC. Its translation: CASSRGGLAGLGNEQFF.